The 32 T cell receptor beta chains in this list originate from one sample, sequenced in a study of blood T cell repertoires in COVID-19. Repertoires were generated with immunoSEQ multiplex PCR, while TCRdb's copy carries only in-frame clones and drops some. The data contain fewer than 350,000 clones, roughly nine tenths of them singletons. Sequenced input: peripheral blood. The receptors here all came from a woman in her twenties or thirties with COVID-19, enrolled during active disease.

This chain uses TRBV3-1 (or the pseudogene TRBV3-2) with TRBJ2-2, with D tentatively TRBD1 (5 bases). The CDR3 consists of 15 residues. Per the germline V gene, CDR1 is LGHDT and CDR2 is YNNKEL (reference sequence). Trimming stripped 6 bases from V and 8 bases from J, with 19 bases between. CDR3 nucleotides: TGTGCCAGCAGTCCAATCTCAGGGTTGAGTGGGGAGCTGTTTTTT. This codes for CASSPISGLSGELFF.

The rearrangement uses TRBV18 and TRBJ2-7; the D gene is possibly TRBD1 (5 bases). CDR3 length: 16 amino acids. V gave up 0 bases and J gave up 5 bases, with 17 bases separating them. Germline assignment: CDR1 KGHSH and CDR2 LQKENI. The CDR3 region has the DNA TGTGCCAGCTCACCACCTGCCGCCCAGGGCATCCACGAGCAGTACTTC. Translating it yields CASSPPAAQGIHEQYF.

This chain links TRBV2 with TRBJ2-7; maybe TRBD1 (5 bases). The V end was cut by 3 bases, the J end by 2 bases, with 14 bases between. This CDR3 region has 15 residues. CDR1 SNHLY and CDR2 FYNNEI come from the germline V gene. CDR3 protein: CASSEGRIYPYEQYF. The DNA of the CDR3 is TGTGCCAGCAGTGAGGGGCGGATCTATCCCTACGAGCAGTACTTC.

The CDR3 region is CASSPITRGTGELFF. The CDR3 coding sequence is TGTGCCAGCTCACCTATAACAAGGGGCACCGGGGAGCTGTTTTTT. This chain uses TRBV18 with TRBJ2-2; maybe TRBD1 (5 bases). This CDR3 region has 15 residues. V was shortened by 3 bases and J by 4 bases, with 12 bases between the two germline ends. Germline V lookup: CDR1 KGHSH, CDR2 LQKENI.

This chain uses TRBV13 with TRBJ2-1; tentative D call: TRBD2 (5 bases). The CDR3 sequence is 16 residues long. Between the trimmed V and J ends, which lost 6 bases and 0 bases, there was a span of 15 bases. Germline V gene lookup returns CDR1 PRHDT and CDR2 FYEKMQ (reference sequence). CDR3 residues: CASRETRGSSYNEQFF. The CDR3 DNA follows: TGTGCCAGCAGGGAAACTCGGGGTAGCTCCTACAATGAGCAGTTCTTC.

The chain carries TRBV28 and TRBJ1-1; D is possibly TRBD1 (5 bases). Trimming took 3 bases from V and 4 from J, leaving 27 bases between them. This CDR3 spans 19 amino acids. Per the germline V gene, CDR1 is MDHEN and CDR2 is SYDVKM. The CDR3 sequence: CASSFPRLTPVRAATEAFF. In DNA, the CDR3 is TGTGCCAGCAGTTTCCCCAGGTTAACACCTGTCAGGGCCGCCACTGAAGCTTTCTTT.

The CDR3 DNA follows: TGTGCCAGCAGCCCACAGGGTCGTGGCACTGAAGCTTTCTTT. It is translated as CASSPQGRGTEAFF. The chain joins TRBV6-5 to TRBJ1-1; D may be TRBD1 (6 bases). Trimming removed 6 bases at V and 4 bases at J, with 15 bases between. This CDR3 has 14 amino acids. From germline, CDR1 is MNHEY and CDR2 SVGAGI.

V and J are TRBV2 and TRBJ2-7; possible D gene TRBD2, 6 bases. V was trimmed by 6 bases and J by 7 bases, leaving 16 bases between them. The CDR3 extends over 13 amino acids. Germline assignment: CDR1 SNHLY and CDR2 FYNNEI. The DNA of the CDR3 is TGTGCCAGCAGGGGATGGGGCGGGGCTGAGCAGTACTTC. Amino acid sequence: CASRGWGGAEQYF.

The genes are TRBV4-1 and TRBJ1-2, with D maybe TRBD1 (5 bases). CDR3 size: 12 residues. The germline V gene encodes CDR1 MGHRA and CDR2 YSYEKL. V was trimmed by 3 bases and J by 7 bases, leaving 9 bases between them. CDR3 DNA: TGCGCCAGCAGCCACTCGGGGGGTGGCTACACCTTC. Translation gives CASSHSGGGYTF.

This clone was seen a single time. This chain connects TRBV5-4 to TRBJ2-2, with D possibly TRBD1 on 6 matching bases. The germline V gene has CDR1 SGHNT and CDR2 YYREEE (reference sequence). The length of the CDR3 is 15 residues. Trimming stripped 4 bases from V and 6 bases from J, with 16 bases between. The CDR3: CASSNRRGSAGELFF. Here the CDR3 DNA reads TGTGCCAGCAGCAACCGCAGGGGCTCGGCCGGGGAGCTGTTTTTT.

CDR3 region: CAISEGAGNTEAFF. The CDR3, as DNA: TGTGCCATCAGTGAGGGGGCAGGGAACACTGAAGCTTTCTTT. V usage is TRBV10-3 and J usage is TRBJ1-1, with TRBD1 as a possible D gene (5 bases). This CDR3 region has 14 residues. V lost 2 bases, J lost 1 base, and 8 bases lay in between. Germline values: CDR1 ENHRY, CDR2 SYGVKD.

V is TRBV19 and J is TRBJ2-7, with TRBD2 as a possible D gene (5 bases). Per germline, CDR1 LNHDA and CDR2 SQIVND (reference sequence). The CDR3 sequence is 16 residues long. Trimming stripped 5 bases from V and 3 bases from J, with 20 bases between. The CDR3 sequence: CASSSHHLRRDYEQYF. The DNA of the CDR3 is TGTGCCAGTAGTTCACACCACCTGCGACGGGACTACGAGCAGTACTTC.

CDR3 sequence (DNA): TGTGCCAGCATCAGGCGGGGGGCCCACTACGAGCAGTACTTC. Translation: CASIRRGAHYEQYF. The rearrangement joins TRBV21-1 to TRBJ2-7; the table's TRBD2 call for D was not verified on the DNA. TRBV21-1 is a listed pseudogene. This CDR3 contains 14 residues.

The chain joins TRBV5-1 to TRBJ1-1; no clear D. The CDR3 spans 13 residues. The germline V and J ends were trimmed by 1 base and 7 bases, with 11 bases remaining between them. Germline V gene lookup returns CDR1 SGHRS and CDR2 YFSETQ. The CDR3 protein is CASSLTGYNEAFF. The CDR3, as DNA: TGCGCCAGCAGCTTGACGGGGTATAATGAAGCTTTCTTT.

J is TRBJ1-1 and V is TRBV27; 10 bases line up with TRBD1. Germline CDR1 MNHEY, CDR2 SMNVEV (reference sequence). V lost 7 bases and J lost 8; bases outside the gene matches: 4. CDR3 length: 12 residues. The CDR3 loop is CASKRTGGEAFF. The CDR3 nucleotides are TGTGCCAGCAAAAGGACAGGGGGGGAAGCTTTCTTT.

The CDR3 reads CASSGLSSYNEQFF. The DNA for the CDR3 is TGTGCCAGCAGTGGGCTGAGCTCCTACAATGAGCAGTTCTTC. This chain joins TRBV27 and TRBJ2-1; D is unresolved. Germline lookup yields CDR1 MNHEY and CDR2 SMNVEV (reference sequence). The CDR3 contains 14 residues. V dropped 5 bases and J dropped 0 bases, with 8 bases sitting between them.

The chain combines TRBV7-9 with TRBJ2-7; 9 nucleotides match TRBD1. Germline CDR1 SEHNR, CDR2 FQNEAQ (reference sequence). The CDR3 extends over 14 amino acids. Trimming took 9 bases from V and 0 from J; bases not matched to a gene: 6. The CDR3 protein is CASRGTGSSYEQYF. In nucleotides, the CDR3 is TGTGCCAGTCGGGGGACAGGGAGCTCCTACGAGCAGTACTTC.

As concerns this clone: The same CDR3 can be traced to other DNA sequences in this sample. The chain couples TRBV6-5 to TRBJ1-2; 11 bases line up with TRBD1. J gave up 3 bases and V 2 bases, and 2 bases lay outside the gene matches. The CDR3 length is 15 residues. Germline loops: CDR1 MNHEY, CDR2 SVGAGI. The CDR3 sequence is CASSYRTGGYYGYTF. The CDR3 region has the DNA TGTGCCAGCAGTTACCGGACAGGGGGCTACTATGGCTACACCTTC.

This clone was recorded once. This sequence joins TRBV10-3 and TRBJ2-7, with TRBD1 matching 9 bases. Germline V lookup: CDR1 ENHRY, CDR2 SYGVKD. This CDR3 is built from 15 residues. The V segment lost 6 bases and the J segment 6 bases; nucleotides outside the gene matches: 12. This CDR3 reads CAISATGTGSIEQYF. Here the CDR3 DNA reads TGTGCCATCAGCGCAACCGGGACAGGGAGTATCGAGCAGTACTTC.

This clone was observed a handful of times. The gene calls are TRBV3-1 (or the pseudogene TRBV3-2) and TRBJ1-2, with D possibly TRBD1 on 5 matching bases. The CDR3 extends over 15 amino acids. The V and J ends lost 1 base and 2 bases respectively, with 11 bases between them. Germline assignment: CDR1 LGHDT and CDR2 YNNKEL (reference sequence). The CDR3 sequence: CASSQGEGPNYGYTF. Here the CDR3 DNA reads TGTGCCAGCAGCCAAGGGGAGGGGCCAAACTATGGCTACACCTTC.

The chain joins TRBV4-1 to TRBJ2-1; a possible D gene is TRBD2 (6 bases). The germline V gene has CDR1 MGHRA and CDR2 YSYEKL. CDR3 size: 17 residues. Trimming took off 2 bases at V and 5 bases at J, with 19 bases between the two ends. CDR3 sequence: CASSQFPRGLADNEQFF. The CDR3 DNA sequence: TGCGCCAGCAGCCAATTCCCGCGGGGACTCGCTGACAATGAGCAGTTCTTC.

As regards this clone: Other DNA sequences in this specimen translate into the identical CDR3. The CDR3 reads CASSLQVNYGYTF. CDR3 nucleotides: TGTGCCAGCAGTCTCCAGGTTAACTATGGCTACACCTTC. The chain joins TRBV12-3 or TRBV12-4 to TRBJ1-2; no firm D call. V was pared by 5 bases and J by 1 base, with 8 bases between. The CDR3 sequence is 13 residues long.

The CDR3 nucleotides are TGTGCCAGCTGGAGGGTCTGGGCCCTTCTACTCATCTACGAGCAGTACTTC. Its protein is CASWRVWALLLIYEQYF. The V gene is TRBV21-1, the J gene TRBJ2-7; the table's D call, TRBD2, was not checked against the DNA. TRBV21-1 is labeled a pseudogene. This CDR3 contains 17 residues.

This sequence joins TRBV7-2 and TRBJ2-2; D might be TRBD1 (6 bases). Looked up from germline, CDR1 is SGHTA and CDR2 is FQGNSA. Trimming removed 5 bases at V and 8 bases at J, with 18 bases between. There are 15 residues in the CDR3. This CDR3 reads CASSAAGKRGGELFF. In nucleotides, the CDR3 is TGTGCCAGCAGCGCCGCCGGGAAAAGGGGGGGGGAGCTGTTTTTT.

This clone has only a few counts. The V and J genes are TRBV7-8 and TRBJ2-7; D perhaps matches TRBD1 (6 bases). Germline V gene sequence: CDR1 SGHVS, CDR2 FQNEAQ. The CDR3 consists of 14 residues. V was cut by 6 bases and J by 2 bases, with 14 bases left in between. The DNA for the CDR3 is TGTGCCAGCAGTCCCGGGACAACCCCCTACGAGCAGTACTTC. It specifies CASSPGTTPYEQYF.

This clone has a single count. The chain employs TRBV28 and TRBJ1-1, with a tentative D call TRBD1 (6 bases). The germline V and J ends were trimmed by 5 bases and 3 bases, with 10 bases remaining between them. Germline CDR1 is MDHEN and CDR2 is SYDVKM. The CDR3 consists of 13 residues. In DNA form, the CDR3 reads TGTGCCAGCAGTAAAGGGGGTGACACTGAAGCTTTCTTT. Its translation is CASSKGGDTEAFF.

The V call is TRBV19, the J call TRBJ1-1, with D possibly TRBD1 on 5 matching bases. This CDR3 is built from 17 residues. V was clipped by 6 bases and J by 1 base, with 21 bases between them. Per the germline V gene, CDR1 is LNHDA and CDR2 is SQIVND (reference sequence). CDR3 protein: CASSLLNLGLGNTEAFF. Written as DNA, the CDR3 is TGTGCCAGTAGCCTTTTAAATCTGGGGCTCGGGAACACTGAAGCTTTCTTT.

The rearrangement joins TRBV2 to TRBJ2-2, with 8 positions matching TRBD1. Looked up from germline, CDR1 is SNHLY and CDR2 is FYNNEI. CDR3 size: 16 residues. With 1 base clipped from V and 2 bases from J, the junction kept 3 bases outside the gene matches. CDR3 coding DNA: TGTGCCAGCAGTGAAGGGACAGGGATAAACACCGGGGAGCTGTTTTTT. Its protein product is CASSEGTGINTGELFF.

This sequence joins TRBV2 and TRBJ2-5; possible D gene TRBD2, 5 bases. V lost 6 bases and J 4 bases, leaving 18 bases between the germline ends. In germline, CDR1 is SNHLY, CDR2 FYNNEI. The CDR3 is made up of 15 amino acids. CDR3 bases: TGTGCCAGCAGGGAGGCCAGGCCCGTATCAGAGACCCAGTACTTC. It is translated as CASREARPVSETQYF. Complete variable domain (other parts from reference TRBV2 and TRBJ2-5): EPEVTQTPSHQVTQMGQEVILRCVPISNHLYFYWYRQILGQKVEFLVSFYNNEISEKSEIFDDQFSVERPDGSNFTLKIRSTKLEDSAMYFCASREARPVSETQYFGPGTRLLVL.

The chain combines TRBV7-9 with TRBJ2-3; the match to TRBD2 covers 13 bases. The CDR3 contains 16 residues. CDR1 and CDR2 (germline): SEHNR, FQNEAQ (reference sequence). V lost 5 bases, J lost 5 bases, and 7 bases stayed unmatched. CDR3 loop: CASSSTLAGGQDTQYF. Written as DNA, the CDR3 is TGTGCCAGCAGCAGCACACTAGCGGGGGGGCAAGATACGCAGTATTTT.

A single count supports this clone. The chain has TRBV25-1 and TRBJ2-7, with 8 nucleotides matching TRBD1. CDR3 length equals 16 residues. Germline CDR1 and CDR2: MGHDK and SYGVNS. The J segment lost 5 bases and the V segment lost 3 bases, leaving 12 bases of the junction unmatched. The CDR3 sequence: CASSDPSRTGLDEQYF. Written as DNA, the CDR3 is TGTGCCAGCAGTGACCCTTCAAGGACAGGGCTGGACGAGCAGTACTTC.

V gene TRBV11-2 combines with J gene TRBJ2-1; TRBD2 aligns across 8 bases. Germline V gene lookup returns CDR1 SGHAT and CDR2 FQNNGV. The CDR3 extends over 16 amino acids. Trimming took 5 bases from V and 8 from J; bases not matched to a gene: 14. Here the CDR3 reads CASSLGTSDRVDEQFF. In nucleotides, the CDR3 is TGTGCCAGCAGCCTCGGGACTAGTGATCGGGTAGATGAGCAGTTCTTC. Together with reference TRBV11-2 and TRBJ2-1, the CDR3 gives the full variable domain: EAGVAQSPRYKIIEKRQSVAFWCNPISGHATLYWYQQILGQGPKLLIQFQNNGVVDDSQLPKDRFSAERLKGVDSTLKIQPAKLEDSAVYLCASSLGTSDRVDEQFFGPGTRLTVL.